The source of this T cell receptor beta chain is a study of blood T cell repertoires in COVID-19. Study details: Symptom resolution, clearance, or two negative PCRs marked the recovered donors of Cohort 3. In each case, the material was cDNA or gDNA derived from T cells, B-cell-depleted T cells, or PBMCs. The United States, Italy and Spain supplied acute and convalescent COVID-19 samples.

Trimming removed 7 bases from V and 0 bases from J, with 13 bases in between. This CDR3 comprises 15 residues. Germline-derived CDR1 and CDR2 are MNHEY and SMNVEV (reference sequence). Donors were grouped by their self-reported clinical history. Sequenced by immunoSEQ multiplex PCR; TCRdb stores in-frame clones only, minus some. Of over 200,000 clones listed, about 90% were seen once; the top ten hold 3.1%. This receptor was taken from a woman aged 45-65 years in a cohort exposed to, infected with or recovered from COVID-19 (not recorded which). The sample taken for sequencing was PBMCs or T cells enriched from blood (not recorded which). The rearrangement joins TRBV27 to TRBJ2-1; D possibly corresponds to TRBD1 (6 bases). The DNA of the CDR3 is TGTGCCAGCACCGCCGACAGGAGCTCCTACAATGAGCAGTTCTTC. Translating gives CASTADRSSYNEQFF.